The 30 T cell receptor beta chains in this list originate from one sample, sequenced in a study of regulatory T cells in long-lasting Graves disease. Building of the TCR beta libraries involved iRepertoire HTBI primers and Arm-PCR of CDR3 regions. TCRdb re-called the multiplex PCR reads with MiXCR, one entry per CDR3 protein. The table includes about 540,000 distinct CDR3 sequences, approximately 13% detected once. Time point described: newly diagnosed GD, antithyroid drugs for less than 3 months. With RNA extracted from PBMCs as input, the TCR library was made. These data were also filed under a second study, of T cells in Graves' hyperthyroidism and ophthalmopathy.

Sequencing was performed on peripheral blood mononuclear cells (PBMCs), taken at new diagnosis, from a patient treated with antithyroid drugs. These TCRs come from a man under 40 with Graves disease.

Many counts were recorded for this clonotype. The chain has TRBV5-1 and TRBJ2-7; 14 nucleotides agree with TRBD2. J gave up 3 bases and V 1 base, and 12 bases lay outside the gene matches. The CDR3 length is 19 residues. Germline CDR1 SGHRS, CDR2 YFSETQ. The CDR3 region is CASSLNPMGTSGSSYEQYF. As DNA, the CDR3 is TGCGCCAGCAGCTTGAACCCAATGGGGACTAGCGGGAGTAGCTACGAGCAGTACTTC.

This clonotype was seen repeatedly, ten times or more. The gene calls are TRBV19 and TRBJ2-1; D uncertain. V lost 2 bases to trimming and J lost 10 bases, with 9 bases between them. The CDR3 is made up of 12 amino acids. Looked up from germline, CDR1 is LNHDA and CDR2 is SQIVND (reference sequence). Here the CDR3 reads CASSIRTEEQFF. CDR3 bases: TGTGCCAGTAGTATACGGACCGAAGAGCAGTTCTTC.

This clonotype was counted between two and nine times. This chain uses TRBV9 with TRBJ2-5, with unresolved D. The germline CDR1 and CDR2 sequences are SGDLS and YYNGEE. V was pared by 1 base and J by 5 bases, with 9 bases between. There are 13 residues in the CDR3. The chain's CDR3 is CASSVSVGETQYF. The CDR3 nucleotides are TGTGCCAGCAGCGTAAGCGTTGGGGAGACCCAGTACTTC.

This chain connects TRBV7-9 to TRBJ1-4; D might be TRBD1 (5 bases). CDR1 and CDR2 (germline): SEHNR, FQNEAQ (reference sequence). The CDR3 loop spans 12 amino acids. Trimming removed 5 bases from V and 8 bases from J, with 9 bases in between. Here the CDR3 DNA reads TGTGCCAGCAGCCCCGACAGCGAAAAACTGTTTTTT. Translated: CASSPDSEKLFF.

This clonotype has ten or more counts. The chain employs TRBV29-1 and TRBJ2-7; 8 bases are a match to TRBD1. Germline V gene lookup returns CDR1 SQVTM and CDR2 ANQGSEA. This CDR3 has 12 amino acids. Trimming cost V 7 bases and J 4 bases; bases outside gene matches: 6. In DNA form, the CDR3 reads TGCAGCGCTAGGGACAGGTTGTACGAGCAGTACTTC. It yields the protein CSARDRLYEQYF.

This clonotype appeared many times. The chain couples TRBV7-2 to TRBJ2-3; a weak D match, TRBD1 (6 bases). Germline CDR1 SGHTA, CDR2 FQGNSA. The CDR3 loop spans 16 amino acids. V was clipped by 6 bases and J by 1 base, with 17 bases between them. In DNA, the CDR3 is TGTGCCAGCAGAGCCAAGGCAGGGGCTGGCACAGATACGCAGTATTTT. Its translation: CASRAKAGAGTDTQYF.

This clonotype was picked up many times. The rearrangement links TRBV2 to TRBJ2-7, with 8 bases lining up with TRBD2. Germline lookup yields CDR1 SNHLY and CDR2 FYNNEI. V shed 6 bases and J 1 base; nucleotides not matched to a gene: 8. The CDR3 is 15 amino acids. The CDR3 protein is CASRRVSGGSYEQYF. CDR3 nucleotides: TGTGCCAGCAGACGAGTCAGCGGGGGTTCCTACGAGCAGTACTTC.

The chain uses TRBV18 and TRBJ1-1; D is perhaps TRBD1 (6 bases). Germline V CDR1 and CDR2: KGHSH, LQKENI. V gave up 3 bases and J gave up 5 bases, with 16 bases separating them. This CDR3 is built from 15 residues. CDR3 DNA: TGTGCCAGCTCACCCTCCGTGGGGGCAGGGACTGAAGCTTTCTTT. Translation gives CASSPSVGAGTEAFF.

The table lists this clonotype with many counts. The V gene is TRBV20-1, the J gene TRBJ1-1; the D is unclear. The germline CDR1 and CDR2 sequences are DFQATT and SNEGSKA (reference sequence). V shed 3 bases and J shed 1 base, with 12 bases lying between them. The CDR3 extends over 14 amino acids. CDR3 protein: CSASQDGKNTEAFF. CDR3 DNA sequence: TGCAGTGCTAGCCAGGACGGAAAGAACACTGAAGCTTTCTTT.

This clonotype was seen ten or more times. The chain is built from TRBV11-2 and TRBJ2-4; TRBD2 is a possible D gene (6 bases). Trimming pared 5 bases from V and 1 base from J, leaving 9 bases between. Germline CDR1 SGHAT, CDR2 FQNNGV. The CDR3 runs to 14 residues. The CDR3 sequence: CASSTGLAKNIQYF. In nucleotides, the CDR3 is TGTGCCAGCAGCACGGGACTGGCCAAAAACATTCAGTACTTC.

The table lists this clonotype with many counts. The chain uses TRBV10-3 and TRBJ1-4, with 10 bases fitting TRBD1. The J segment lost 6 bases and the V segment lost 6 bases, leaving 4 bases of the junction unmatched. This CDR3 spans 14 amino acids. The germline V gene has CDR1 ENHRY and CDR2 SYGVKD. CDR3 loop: CAISRTGGDEKLFF. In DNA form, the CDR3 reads TGTGCCATCAGCCGGACAGGGGGGGATGAAAAACTGTTTTTT.

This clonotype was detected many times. CDR3 in amino acids: CAIGGEHGYTF. The CDR3 region has the DNA TGTGCCATCGGGGGGGAGCATGGCTACACCTTC. The chain combines TRBV6-1 with TRBJ1-2, with D possibly being TRBD1 (5 bases). V lost 10 bases and J 6 bases, leaving 12 bases between the germline ends. The CDR3 runs 11 residues. Looked up from germline, CDR1 is MNHNS and CDR2 is SASEGT.

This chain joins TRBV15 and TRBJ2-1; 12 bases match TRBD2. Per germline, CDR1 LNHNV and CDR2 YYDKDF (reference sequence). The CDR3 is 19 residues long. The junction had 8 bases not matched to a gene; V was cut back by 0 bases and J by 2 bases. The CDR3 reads CATSRELAGGSRTYNEQFF. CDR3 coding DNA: TGTGCCACCAGCAGAGAACTAGCGGGGGGCAGTAGAACCTACAATGAGCAGTTCTTC.

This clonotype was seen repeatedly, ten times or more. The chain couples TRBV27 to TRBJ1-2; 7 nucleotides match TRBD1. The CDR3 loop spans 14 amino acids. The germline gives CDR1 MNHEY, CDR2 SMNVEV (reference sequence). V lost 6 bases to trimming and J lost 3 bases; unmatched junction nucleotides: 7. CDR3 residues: CASSPRDRYYGYTF. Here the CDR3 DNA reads TGTGCCAGCAGCCCCCGGGACAGATACTATGGCTACACCTTC.

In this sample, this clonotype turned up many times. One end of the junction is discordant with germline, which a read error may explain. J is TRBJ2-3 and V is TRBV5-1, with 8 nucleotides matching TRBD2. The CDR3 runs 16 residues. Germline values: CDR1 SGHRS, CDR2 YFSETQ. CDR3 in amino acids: CASSLGASGSTDTQYF. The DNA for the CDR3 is TGTGCCAGCAGCTTGGGGGCTAGCGGGAGCACAGATACGCAGTATTTT. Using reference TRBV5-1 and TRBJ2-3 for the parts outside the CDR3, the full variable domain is KAGVTQTPRYLIKTRGQQVTLSCSPISGHRSVSWYQQTPGQGLQFLFEYFSETQRNKGNFPGRFSGRQFSNSRSEMNVSTLELGDSALYLCASSLGASGSTDTQYFGPGTRLTVL.

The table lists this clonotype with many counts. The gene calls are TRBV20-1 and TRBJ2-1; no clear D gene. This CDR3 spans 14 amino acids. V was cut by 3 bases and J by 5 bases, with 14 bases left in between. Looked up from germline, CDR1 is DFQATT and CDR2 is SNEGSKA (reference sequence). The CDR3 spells CSASLRSKDNEQFF. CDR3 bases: TGCAGTGCTAGTCTGCGGTCCAAGGACAATGAGCAGTTCTTC.

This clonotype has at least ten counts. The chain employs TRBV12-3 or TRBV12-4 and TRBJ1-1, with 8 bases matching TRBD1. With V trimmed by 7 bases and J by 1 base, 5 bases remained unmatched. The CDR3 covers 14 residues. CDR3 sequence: CASMNRGANTEAFF. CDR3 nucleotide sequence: TGTGCCAGCATGAACAGGGGGGCGAACACTGAAGCTTTCTTT.

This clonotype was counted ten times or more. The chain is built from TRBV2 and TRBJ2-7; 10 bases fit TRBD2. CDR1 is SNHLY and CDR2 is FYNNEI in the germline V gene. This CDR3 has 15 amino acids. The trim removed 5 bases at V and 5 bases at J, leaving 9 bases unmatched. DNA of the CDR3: TGTGCCAGCAGTCCAGCGGGAGGGCCGTTTAACGAGCAGTACTTC. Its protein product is CASSPAGGPFNEQYF.

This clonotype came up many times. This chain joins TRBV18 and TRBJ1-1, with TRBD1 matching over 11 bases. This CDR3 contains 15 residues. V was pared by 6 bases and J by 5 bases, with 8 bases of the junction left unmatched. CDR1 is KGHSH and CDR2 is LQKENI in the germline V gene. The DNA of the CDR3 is TGTGCCAGCTCTCGGTCGGACAGGGGGCCTACTGAAGCTTTCTTT. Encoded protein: CASSRSDRGPTEAFF.

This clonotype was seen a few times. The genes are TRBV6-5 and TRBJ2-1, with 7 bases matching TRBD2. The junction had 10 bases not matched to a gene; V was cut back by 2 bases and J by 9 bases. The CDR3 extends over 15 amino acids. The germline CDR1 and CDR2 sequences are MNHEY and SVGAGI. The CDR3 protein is CASSYPRSGNLEQFF. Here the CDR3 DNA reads TGTGCCAGCAGTTACCCCCGAAGCGGGAATCTTGAGCAGTTCTTC.

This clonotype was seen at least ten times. CDR3 DNA: TGTGCCGTGCGGCTAGCGGGACCAGAGACCCAGTACTTC. This sequence encodes CAVRLAGPETQYF. The V gene is TRBV12-3 or TRBV12-4, the J gene TRBJ2-5; 9 bases match TRBD2. The J segment lost 4 bases and the V segment lost 11 bases, leaving 8 bases of the junction unmatched. CDR3 size: 13 residues.

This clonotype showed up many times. In nucleotides, the CDR3 is TGCAGTGCTTCCCGGGACAGGGTGTATGGCTACACCTTC. Amino acid sequence: CSASRDRVYGYTF. The chain employs TRBV20-1 and TRBJ1-2; 9 bases are shared with TRBD1. Germline assignment: CDR1 DFQATT and CDR2 SNEGSKA (reference sequence). J gave up 5 bases and V 5 bases, and 6 bases lay outside the gene matches. The CDR3 extends over 13 amino acids.

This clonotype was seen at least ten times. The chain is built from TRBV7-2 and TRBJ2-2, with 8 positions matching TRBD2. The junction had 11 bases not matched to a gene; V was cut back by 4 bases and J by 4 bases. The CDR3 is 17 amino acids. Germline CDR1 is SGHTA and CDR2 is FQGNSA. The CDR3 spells CASSSLAGSAVTGELFF. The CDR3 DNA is TGTGCCAGCAGCTCGTTAGCGGGGTCCGCGGTCACCGGGGAGCTGTTTTTT.

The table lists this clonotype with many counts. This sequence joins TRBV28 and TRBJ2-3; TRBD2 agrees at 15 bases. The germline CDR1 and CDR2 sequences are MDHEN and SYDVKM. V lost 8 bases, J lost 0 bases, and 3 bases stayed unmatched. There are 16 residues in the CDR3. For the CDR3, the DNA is TGTGCCAGCGGGACTAGCGGGAGGACTAGCACAGATACGCAGTATTTT. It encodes CASGTSGRTSTDTQYF.

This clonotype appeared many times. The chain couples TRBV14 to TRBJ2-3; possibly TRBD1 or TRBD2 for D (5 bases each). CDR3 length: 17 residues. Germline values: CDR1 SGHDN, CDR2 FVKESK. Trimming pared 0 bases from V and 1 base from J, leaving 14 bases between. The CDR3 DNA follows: TGTGCCAGCAGCCAAGATCGGCGACTGGGGGGCACAGATACGCAGTATTTT. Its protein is CASSQDRRLGGTDTQYF.

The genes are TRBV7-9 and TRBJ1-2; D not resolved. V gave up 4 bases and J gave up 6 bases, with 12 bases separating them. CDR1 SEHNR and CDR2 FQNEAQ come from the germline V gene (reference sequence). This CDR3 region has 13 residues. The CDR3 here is CASSYGSQDGYTF. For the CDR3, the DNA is TGTGCCAGCAGCTACGGGAGCCAAGATGGCTACACCTTC.

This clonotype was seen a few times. The CDR3 spells CASSPLRLSTDTQYF. The DNA for the CDR3 is TGTGCCAGCAGCCCGCTAAGGCTTAGCACAGATACGCAGTATTTT. The rearrangement joins TRBV3-1 to TRBJ2-3; no definite D call. V was clipped by 4 bases and J by 0 bases, with 11 bases between them. Per germline, CDR1 LGHDT and CDR2 YNNKEL (reference sequence). CDR3 size: 15 residues.

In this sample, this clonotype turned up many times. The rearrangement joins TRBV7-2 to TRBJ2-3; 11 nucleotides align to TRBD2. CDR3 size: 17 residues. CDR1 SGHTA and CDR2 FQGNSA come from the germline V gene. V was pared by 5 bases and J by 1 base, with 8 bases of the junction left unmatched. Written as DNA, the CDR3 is TGTGCCAGCAGCCCCCCGGGACTAGCGGAACGCACAGATACGCAGTATTTT. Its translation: CASSPPGLAERTDTQYF. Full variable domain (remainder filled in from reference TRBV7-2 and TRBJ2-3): GAGVSQSPSNKVTEKGKDVELRCDPISGHTALYWYRQSLGQGLEFLIYFQGNSAPDKSGLPSDRFSAERTGGSVSTLTIQRTQQEDSAVYLCASSPPGLAERTDTQYFGPGTRLTVL.

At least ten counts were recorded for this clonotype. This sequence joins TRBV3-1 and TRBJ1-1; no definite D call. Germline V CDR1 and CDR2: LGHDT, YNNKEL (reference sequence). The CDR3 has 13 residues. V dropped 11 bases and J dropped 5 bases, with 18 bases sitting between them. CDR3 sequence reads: CAAVNGPETEAFF. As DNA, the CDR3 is TGTGCCGCGGTCAACGGCCCGGAGACTGAAGCTTTCTTT.

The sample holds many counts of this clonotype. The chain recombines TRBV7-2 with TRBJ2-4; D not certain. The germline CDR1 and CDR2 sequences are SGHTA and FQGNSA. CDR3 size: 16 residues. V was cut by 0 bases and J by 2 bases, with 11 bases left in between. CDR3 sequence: CASSLAVAQTKNIQYF. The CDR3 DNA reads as TGTGCCAGCAGCTTAGCGGTAGCCCAAACCAAAAACATTCAGTACTTC.